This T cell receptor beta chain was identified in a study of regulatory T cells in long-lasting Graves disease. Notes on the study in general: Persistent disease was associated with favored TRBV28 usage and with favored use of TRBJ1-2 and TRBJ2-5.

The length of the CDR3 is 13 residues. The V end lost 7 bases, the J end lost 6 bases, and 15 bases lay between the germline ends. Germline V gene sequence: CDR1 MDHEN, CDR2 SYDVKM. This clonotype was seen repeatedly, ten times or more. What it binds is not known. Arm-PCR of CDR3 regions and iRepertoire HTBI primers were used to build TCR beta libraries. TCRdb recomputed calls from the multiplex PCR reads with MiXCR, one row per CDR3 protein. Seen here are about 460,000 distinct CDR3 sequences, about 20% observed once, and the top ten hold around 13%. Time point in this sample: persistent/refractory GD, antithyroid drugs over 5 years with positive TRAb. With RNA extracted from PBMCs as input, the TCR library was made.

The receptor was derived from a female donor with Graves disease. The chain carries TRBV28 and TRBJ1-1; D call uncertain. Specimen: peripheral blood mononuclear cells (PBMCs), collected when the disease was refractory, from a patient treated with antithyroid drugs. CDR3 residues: CASTEGHGAEAFF. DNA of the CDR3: TGTGCCAGCACAGAGGGTCACGGGGCTGAAGCTTTCTTT.